This T cell receptor beta chain was retrieved from a study of blood T cell repertoires in COVID-19. On the study more broadly: Nucleic acid was either cDNA or gDNA, and it came from T cells, B-cell-depleted T cells, or PBMCs.

In the original processing: Amplification from reference gene primers served as the basis for estimated nucleated cell counts. Measured with immunoSEQ multiplex PCR; TCRdb has only the in-frame clones, and not every one. The DNA gave D and trimming, while V, J and clone size come from that table. This repertoire shows 170,000 or so clones, about 86% found once; its top ten account for about 7.3%. This clone was observed once. Trimming removed 1 base at V and 9 bases at J, with 10 bases between. The CDR3 totals 14 residues. The germline CDR1 and CDR2 sequences are SGHTA and FQGNSA. This TCR was sampled from a man aged 45-65 years with active or convalescent COVID-19. Sequencing was done on a sample of peripheral blood. The V call is TRBV7-2, the J call TRBJ1-6; D might be TRBD1 (6 bases). The CDR3 region has the DNA TGTGCCAGCAGCTTAGGGCAGGGGAGTTCACCCCTCCACTTT. Translated, it gives CASSLGQGSSPLHF.